Below, one T cell receptor beta chain is given with its context. Antigen unknown. The sample is drawn from a study of cytomegalovirus exposure and HLA in healthy donors. Study-level results: The study designated 164 TCR beta chains cytomegalovirus-associated. Most TCRs appeared rarely, but some public TCRs recurred in many donors.

The data were produced by immunoSEQ multiplex PCR, yet TCRdb's version contains in-frame clones alone and is incomplete. The sample carries about 58,000 clones, around 90% recorded once. Material: PBMCs. This clonotype originated in a man aged 18 to 30 in good health and CMV-seronegative.

Here the CDR3 DNA reads TGTGCCAGCAGTCCATTGGGCCGCCATGAGCAGTTCTTC. It codes for CASSPLGRHEQFF. The chain joins TRBV2 to TRBJ2-1; D remains unclear. V was cut by 5 bases and J by 8 bases, with 13 bases left in between. The CDR3 is made up of 13 amino acids. The germline V gene has CDR1 SNHLY and CDR2 FYNNEI.